This T cell receptor (beta chain) was identified during a study of control samples from healthy donors and cancer patients. Here immunoSEQ multiplex PCR was the method, and the copy in TCRdb shows in-frame clones only, minus some. The sample carries fewer than 200,000 clones, 80% to 95% recorded once. What was sequenced was blood. The TCR sequence derives from a man between 18 and 35 years old in good health.

The DNA for the CDR3 is TGTGCCAGCGGGGGCCGCGCGGGAGATACGCAGTATTTT. Translated, it gives CASGGRAGDTQYF. The chain is built from TRBV10-3 and TRBJ2-3; a weak D match, TRBD2 (7 bases). V shed 10 bases and J shed 5 bases, with 16 bases lying between them. Germline assignment: CDR1 ENHRY and CDR2 SYGVKD. This CDR3 is 13 amino acids long.